This TCR beta chain is from a study of sequential checkpoint blockade in melanoma. Using immunoSEQ multiplex PCR, the repertoire was profiled, and TCRdb retains in-frame clones only, with some absent. The sample has about 40,000 clones; 70% to 90% are singletons. Treatment indicated: randomized to nivolumab then ipilimumab (arm A) or the reverse (arm B). Germline lookup yields CDR1 LNHNV and CDR2 YYDKDF (reference sequence). The CDR3 runs to 15 residues. Trimming took off 5 bases at V and 3 bases at J, with 16 bases between the two ends. The clonotype originates from a human donor with melanoma. Sequencing was performed on CD8+ T cells sorted from blood (inferred from file names), taken from a patient given nivolumab and ipilimumab in sequence. V usage is TRBV15 and J usage is TRBJ1-1; D is uncertain. Here the CDR3 reads CATSETRSPDTEAFF. The CDR3, as DNA: TGTGCCACCAGCGAAACCCGAAGCCCCGACACTGAAGCTTTCTTT.